Listed below are T cell receptor beta chains from one sample, sequenced in a study of CD8 T cells in ankylosing spondylitis. Using its own MiXCR run on the 5' RACE reads, TCRdb lists one record per CDR3 protein. The sample yields almost 250,000 distinct CDR3 sequences, about 30% seen once. Sequencing was done on a sample of blood, either unsorted or a sorted T cell fraction (not recorded which). The receptors originated from a male donor with ankylosing spondylitis or in good health (not recorded which). CDR3s include the opening cysteine and the closing phenylalanine or tryptophan. A D gene is named only where the DNA matches it firmly. A row's size may be missing; if present it is once, few, many or a size class.

clone_size: -
d_call: TRBD2
v_call: TRBV5-6
j_call: TRBJ2-5
cdr3_nt: TGTGCCAGCAGCTTGGAGATAGCGGGGGGGATCAAGTACTTC
cdr3_aa: CASSLEIAGGIKYF

clone_size: -
d_call: TRBD1
v_call: TRBV5-6
j_call: TRBJ1-2
cdr3_nt: TGTGCCAGCAGATGGGACAGGGGGACTGGCTACACCTTC
cdr3_aa: CASRWDRGTGYTF

clone_size: -
d_call: -
v_call: TRBV7-3
j_call: TRBJ2-5
cdr3_nt: TGTGCCAGCAGCTCCGATGGGGTCCAAGAGACCCAGTACTTC
cdr3_aa: CASSSDGVQETQYF

clone_size: -
d_call: -
v_call: TRBV15
j_call: TRBJ2-7
cdr3_nt: TGTGCCACCAGCGGAGAAGGGGCAACCGAGCAGTACTTC
cdr3_aa: CATSGEGATEQYF

clone_size: few
d_call: -
v_call: TRBV13
j_call: TRBJ2-3
cdr3_nt: TGTGCCAGCAGCTACCCAATGGAGAGCACAGATACGCAGTATTTT
cdr3_aa: CASSYPMESTDTQYF

clone_size: -
d_call: -
v_call: TRBV9
j_call: TRBJ2-7
cdr3_nt: TGTGCCAGCAGCTCACGACAGCCGGACTACGAGCAGTACTTC
cdr3_aa: CASSSRQPDYEQYF

clone_size: -
d_call: -
v_call: TRBV18
j_call: TRBJ2-3
cdr3_nt: TGTGCCAGCTCCCCTTTGGAGGCGCGGGGCACAGATACGCAGTATTTT
cdr3_aa: CASSPLEARGTDTQYF

clone_size: -
d_call: -
v_call: TRBV7-2
j_call: TRBJ2-3
cdr3_nt: TGTGCCAGCAGCTTAGGGGCCCTTACGCAGTATTTT
cdr3_aa: CASSLGALTQYF

clone_size: -
d_call: -
v_call: TRBV20-1
j_call: TRBJ2-7
cdr3_nt: TGCAGTGCTAGAGATTCCAGCAGGACCGGAGTTCGCTACGAGCAGTACTTC
cdr3_aa: CSARDSSRTGVRYEQYF

clone_size: -
d_call: TRBD1
v_call: TRBV12-3/TRBV12-4
j_call: TRBJ2-7
cdr3_nt: TGTGCCAGCAAACCGGGACAGGGGGCCTACGAGCAGTACTTC
cdr3_aa: CASKPGQGAYEQYF

clone_size: -
d_call: -
v_call: TRBV12-3/TRBV12-4
j_call: TRBJ1-2
cdr3_nt: TGTGCCAGCAGTCCTCTCGGGGGGCAGGGTGGGGTAAGCTACACCTTC
cdr3_aa: CASSPLGGQGGVSYTF

clone_size: -
d_call: -
v_call: TRBV6-5
j_call: TRBJ1-1
cdr3_nt: TGTGCCAGCAGTTCGAGGGGGGCGAACACTGAAGCTTTCTTT
cdr3_aa: CASSSRGANTEAFF

clone_size: -
d_call: -
v_call: TRBV20-1
j_call: TRBJ2-3
cdr3_nt: TGCAGTGCTAGGCCAGGGGGGTCCCTAACCCCAACGCAGTATTTT
cdr3_aa: CSARPGGSLTPTQYF

clone_size: -
d_call: -
v_call: TRBV6-6
j_call: TRBJ2-1
cdr3_nt: TGTGCCAGCACCCTCGGGGGCGGAGAGCAGTTCTTC
cdr3_aa: CASTLGGGEQFF

clone_size: few
d_call: -
v_call: TRBV20-1
j_call: TRBJ2-1
cdr3_nt: TGCAGTGCTTGGCACTCCTACAATGAGCAGTTCTTC
cdr3_aa: CSAWHSYNEQFF

clone_size: many
d_call: -
v_call: TRBV6-5
j_call: TRBJ2-2
cdr3_nt: TGTGCCAGCAGTTACTCGAGAAACCTAGCTACCATCGGGGAGCTGTTTTTT
cdr3_aa: CASSYSRNLATIGELFF

clone_size: many
d_call: -
v_call: TRBV29-1
j_call: TRBJ2-7
cdr3_nt: TGCAGCGTCGCGGACATTTCCTACGAGCAGTACTTC
cdr3_aa: CSVADISYEQYF

clone_size: -
d_call: TRBD2
v_call: TRBV20-1
j_call: TRBJ2-3
cdr3_nt: TGCAGTGCAACCCGACGGACTAGTAGGGGCACAGATACGCAGTATTTT
cdr3_aa: CSATRRTSRGTDTQYF

clone_size: -
d_call: -
v_call: TRBV6-5
j_call: TRBJ1-1
cdr3_nt: TGTGCCAGCATCATGAACACTGAAGCTTTCTTT
cdr3_aa: CASIMNTEAFF

clone_size: few
d_call: TRBD2
v_call: TRBV4-1
j_call: TRBJ2-3
cdr3_nt: TGCGCCAGCAGCCGAGGACCCAGGCCCGGGGGGGCAGATACGCAGTATTTT
cdr3_aa: CASSRGPRPGGADTQYF

clone_size: many
d_call: -
v_call: TRBV29-1
j_call: TRBJ1-3
cdr3_nt: TGCAGCTTCTCGGTCCGGACCACCATATATTTT
cdr3_aa: CSFSVRTTIYF

clone_size: few
d_call: -
v_call: TRBV20-1
j_call: TRBJ1-2
cdr3_nt: TGCAGTGCTCCCGCCTACTATGGCTACACCTTC
cdr3_aa: CSAPAYYGYTF

clone_size: -
d_call: -
v_call: TRBV20-1
j_call: TRBJ2-6
cdr3_nt: TGCAGTGCTAGGTTCAGACAGGAAGCTACAGGGGCCAACGTCCTGACTTTC
cdr3_aa: CSARFRQEATGANVLTF

clone_size: -
d_call: -
v_call: TRBV5-1
j_call: TRBJ1-4
cdr3_nt: TGCGCCAGCAGCTTCAGTCAGAGCAATGAAAAACTGTTTTTT
cdr3_aa: CASSFSQSNEKLFF

clone_size: -
d_call: TRBD1
v_call: TRBV6-2/TRBV6-3
j_call: TRBJ2-3
cdr3_nt: TGTGCCAGCAGTTACCGAGGGACAGGGGCCGCACAACTTAGCACAGATACGCAGTATTTT
cdr3_aa: CASSYRGTGAAQLSTDTQYF

clone_size: -
d_call: TRBD1
v_call: TRBV6-2/TRBV6-3
j_call: TRBJ1-2
cdr3_nt: TGTGCCAGCAGTTATTCCTCCCTCGGACACAGGGGTGGCTACACCTTC
cdr3_aa: CASSYSSLGHRGGYTF

clone_size: few
d_call: -
v_call: TRBV12-3/TRBV12-4
j_call: TRBJ1-2
cdr3_nt: TGTGCCAGCTCTAGGGGTCGAAGGGGTGGCTACACCTTC
cdr3_aa: CASSRGRRGGYTF

clone_size: few
d_call: -
v_call: TRBV4-1
j_call: TRBJ1-1
cdr3_nt: TGCGCCAGCAGCCAAGAAGGTAACCGGGCGAACACTGAAGCTTTCTTT
cdr3_aa: CASSQEGNRANTEAFF

clone_size: -
d_call: TRBD1
v_call: TRBV6-2/TRBV6-3
j_call: TRBJ1-1
cdr3_nt: TGTGCCAGCAGTTACGAACGGGACAGGGGCAACACTGAAGCTTTCTTT
cdr3_aa: CASSYERDRGNTEAFF

clone_size: few
d_call: -
v_call: TRBV10-3
j_call: TRBJ2-3
cdr3_nt: TGTGCCATCAGCGGGGTTAGCACAGATACGCAGTATTTT
cdr3_aa: CAISGVSTDTQYF

clone_size: -
d_call: TRBD1
v_call: TRBV20-1
j_call: TRBJ2-5
cdr3_nt: TGCAGTGCTAGACTTCATCCCGGGACAGGTGGCGGCAAAGAGACCCAGTACTTC
cdr3_aa: CSARLHPGTGGGKETQYF

clone_size: few
d_call: TRBD1
v_call: TRBV20-1
j_call: TRBJ2-2
cdr3_nt: TGCAGTGCTAGAGGCAGGGGGCATACCGGGGAGCTGTTTTTT
cdr3_aa: CSARGRGHTGELFF

clone_size: -
d_call: -
v_call: TRBV5-1
j_call: TRBJ2-1
cdr3_nt: TGCGCCAGCAGCCCGCGGACCAACTCGGACAATGAGCAGTTCTTC
cdr3_aa: CASSPRTNSDNEQFF

clone_size: many
d_call: TRBD2
v_call: TRBV20-1
j_call: TRBJ2-3
cdr3_nt: TGCAGTGCTAGCCTAGGGAGCGGGGGGCTTCAAGATACGCAGTATTTT
cdr3_aa: CSASLGSGGLQDTQYF

clone_size: few
d_call: TRBD2
v_call: TRBV5-1
j_call: TRBJ2-1
cdr3_nt: TGCGCCAGCAGCTTCCGGGGGGCGGGAGGCAATGAGCAGTTCTTC
cdr3_aa: CASSFRGAGGNEQFF

clone_size: -
d_call: -
v_call: TRBV20-1
j_call: TRBJ1-4
cdr3_nt: TGCAGTGCCCTCGATAGGGGTGAAAAACTGTTTTTT
cdr3_aa: CSALDRGEKLFF

clone_size: -
d_call: -
v_call: TRBV27
j_call: TRBJ1-2
cdr3_nt: TGTGCCAGCAGCCGATCGGACAGAGAGCTATATGGCTACACCTTC
cdr3_aa: CASSRSDRELYGYTF

clone_size: -
d_call: -
v_call: TRBV9
j_call: TRBJ1-3
cdr3_nt: TGTGCCAGCAGCGTAGAACTCGGGGGATTAACTGGAAACACCATATATTTT
cdr3_aa: CASSVELGGLTGNTIYF

clone_size: -
d_call: -
v_call: TRBV7-8
j_call: TRBJ2-7
cdr3_nt: TGTGCCAGCAGCTTAGCGCGTGGCCAAGTCCTCCTCCTAGACGAGCAGTACTTC
cdr3_aa: CASSLARGQVLLLDEQYF

clone_size: -
d_call: TRBD2
v_call: TRBV6-2/TRBV6-3
j_call: TRBJ2-7
cdr3_nt: TGTGCCAGCCGAGTAGCTATGATTCCGGCGGCTAGCGGACTCTGGAGCTCCTACGAGCAGTACTTC
cdr3_aa: CASRVAMIPAASGLWSSYEQYF

clone_size: -
d_call: -
v_call: TRBV6-5
j_call: TRBJ1-1
cdr3_nt: TGTGCCAGCAGTTACCGAGGGAACACTGAAGCTTTCTTT
cdr3_aa: CASSYRGNTEAFF